The next 5 T cell receptor beta chains were all read from a single sample in a study of blood T cell repertoires in COVID-19. Repertoires were generated with immunoSEQ multiplex PCR, while TCRdb's copy carries only in-frame clones and drops some. Here the sample spans about 220,000 clones, 83% being singletons. Sequencing used peripheral blood. These receptors were taken from a woman in her thirties or forties with active or convalescent COVID-19.

The chain couples TRBV5-8 to TRBJ2-7, with 7 positions matching TRBD2. This CDR3 region has 16 residues. Germline V CDR1 and CDR2: SGHTS, YDEGEE. V was pared by 4 bases and J by 2 bases, with 12 bases of the junction left unmatched. CDR3 protein: CASSQKTGTITYEQYF. CDR3 sequence (DNA): TGTGCCAGCAGCCAGAAAACCGGGACTATCACCTACGAGCAGTACTTC.

This chain connects TRBV19 to TRBJ2-3; 9 bases are a match to TRBD2. The CDR3 consists of 18 residues. Trimming took 2 bases from V and 3 from J; bases not matched to a gene: 12. CDR1 and CDR2 from the germline V gene are LNHDA and SQIVND (reference sequence). The CDR3 protein is CASSIKAGGLLSTDTQYF. DNA for the CDR3: TGTGCCAGTAGTATAAAAGCGGGAGGACTCCTGTCTACAGATACGCAGTATTTT.

V and J are TRBV5-4 and TRBJ2-5, with D perhaps matching TRBD1 (6 bases). The CDR3 length is 15 residues. Germline loops: CDR1 SGHNT, CDR2 YYREEE (reference sequence). V lost 2 bases and J 2 bases, leaving 13 bases between the germline ends. The CDR3 here is CASSFQGTVQETQYF. CDR3 bases: TGTGCCAGCAGCTTCCAGGGGACGGTACAAGAGACCCAGTACTTC.

The sample holds one count of this clone. V usage is TRBV28 and J usage is TRBJ1-2, with TRBD1 matching over 9 bases. Germline values: CDR1 MDHEN, CDR2 SYDVKM. Trimming removed 10 bases from V and 8 bases from J; junction bases left unmatched: 14. This CDR3 comprises 14 residues. DNA for the CDR3: TGTGCCAACCATCCGGGACAGGGTTCTGGAGGCTACACCTTC. Translating it yields CANHPGQGSGGYTF.

The V call is TRBV6-5, the J call TRBJ1-1, with D unclear. V lost 8 bases to trimming and J lost 6 bases, with 10 bases between them. Germline lookup yields CDR1 MNHEY and CDR2 SVGAGI. CDR3 length: 11 residues. The CDR3 loop reads CASLHGSEAFF. The CDR3 coding sequence is TGTGCCAGCCTGCATGGCTCTGAAGCTTTCTTT.